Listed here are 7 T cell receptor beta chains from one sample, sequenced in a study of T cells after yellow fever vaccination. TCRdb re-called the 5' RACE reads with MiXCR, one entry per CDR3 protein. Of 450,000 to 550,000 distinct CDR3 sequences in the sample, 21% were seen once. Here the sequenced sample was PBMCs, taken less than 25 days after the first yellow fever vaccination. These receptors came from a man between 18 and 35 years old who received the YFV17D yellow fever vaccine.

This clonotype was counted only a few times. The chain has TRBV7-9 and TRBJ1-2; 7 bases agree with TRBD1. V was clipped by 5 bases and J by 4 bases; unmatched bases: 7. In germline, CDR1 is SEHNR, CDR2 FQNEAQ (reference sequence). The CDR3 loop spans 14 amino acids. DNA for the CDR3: TGTGCCAGCAGCACCCGACAGGGTACCTATGGCTACACCTTC. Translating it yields CASSTRQGTYGYTF.

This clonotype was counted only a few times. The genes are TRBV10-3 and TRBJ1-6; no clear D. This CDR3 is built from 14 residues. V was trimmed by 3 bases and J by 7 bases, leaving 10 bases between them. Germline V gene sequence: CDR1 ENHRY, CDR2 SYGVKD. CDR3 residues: CAISDAGGNSPLHF. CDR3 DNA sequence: TGTGCCATCAGTGACGCAGGTGGGAATTCACCCCTCCACTTT.

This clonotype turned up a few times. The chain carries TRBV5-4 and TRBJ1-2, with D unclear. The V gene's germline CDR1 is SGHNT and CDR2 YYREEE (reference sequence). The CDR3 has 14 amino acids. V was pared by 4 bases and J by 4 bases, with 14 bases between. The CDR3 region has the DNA TGTGCCAGCAGCGGAAGTGGAGTTGGCTATGGCTACACCTTC. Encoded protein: CASSGSGVGYGYTF.

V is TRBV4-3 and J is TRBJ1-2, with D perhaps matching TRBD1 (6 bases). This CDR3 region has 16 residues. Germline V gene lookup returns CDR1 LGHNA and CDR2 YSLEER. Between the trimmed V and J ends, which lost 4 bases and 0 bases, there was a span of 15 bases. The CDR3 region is CASSRGLGSANYGYTF. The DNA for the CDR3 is TGCGCCAGCAGCCGGGGGCTGGGATCAGCTAACTATGGCTACACCTTC.

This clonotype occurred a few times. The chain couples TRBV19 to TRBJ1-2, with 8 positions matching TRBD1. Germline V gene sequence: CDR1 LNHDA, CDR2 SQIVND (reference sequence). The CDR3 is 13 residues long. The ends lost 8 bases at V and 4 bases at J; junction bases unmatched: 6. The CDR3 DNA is TGTGCCAGTGTCGGACAGGGAGTCTATGGCTACACCTTC. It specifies CASVGQGVYGYTF. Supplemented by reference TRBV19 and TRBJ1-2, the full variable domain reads DGGITQSPKYLFRKEGQNVTLSCEQNLNHDAMYWYRQDPGQGLRLIYYSQIVNDFQKGDIAEGYSVSREKKESFPLTVTSAQKNPTAFYLCASVGQGVYGYTFGSGTRLTVV.

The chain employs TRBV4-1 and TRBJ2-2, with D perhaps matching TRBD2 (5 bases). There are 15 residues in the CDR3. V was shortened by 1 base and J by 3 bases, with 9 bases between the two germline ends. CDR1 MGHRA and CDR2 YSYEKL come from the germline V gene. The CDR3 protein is CASSQVGVYTGELFF. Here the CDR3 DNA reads TGCGCCAGCAGCCAAGTCGGGGTGTACACCGGGGAGCTGTTTTTT.

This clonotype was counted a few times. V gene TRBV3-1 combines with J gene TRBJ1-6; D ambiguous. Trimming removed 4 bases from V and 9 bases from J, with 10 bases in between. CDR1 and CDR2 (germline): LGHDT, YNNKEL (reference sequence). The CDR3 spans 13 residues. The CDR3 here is CASSPGKGSPLHF. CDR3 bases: TGTGCCAGCAGCCCCGGCAAGGGTTCACCCCTCCACTTT. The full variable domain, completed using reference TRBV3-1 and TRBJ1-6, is DTAVSQTPKYLVTQMGNDKSIKCEQNLGHDTMYWYKQDSKKFLKIMFSYNNKELIINETVPNRFSPKSPDKAHLNLHINSLELGDSAVYFCASSPGKGSPLHFGNGTRLTVT.